This T cell receptor (beta chain) derives from a study of shared clonotypes between healthy human individuals. Each subset's genomic DNA was split evenly across several immunoSEQ plates. Sequencing used immunoSEQ multiplex PCR; TCRdb keeps in-frame clones, though not all of them. The data contain around 2.5 million clones, under 95% of them seen just once; the ten biggest clones take up approximately 0.35%. Study-wide results and caveats: Incompleteness in sorted-subset sequencing, despite large depth, was shown by rarefaction. It was observed that approximately 5% of naive CD4 clonotypes were shared across several donors.

About this clone itself: The target antigen is unknown.

Germline V lookup: CDR1 MDHEN, CDR2 SYDVKM. The CDR3 covers 15 residues. The J segment lost 7 bases and the V segment lost 1 base, leaving 5 bases of the junction unmatched. Recent acute infections and vaccinations were absent in the healthy HIV-negative adult donors. The sequence was obtained from a man in his late teens or twenties in good health. Some clones in this sample may be carry-over from other donors' samples. The sequenced sample was naive CD4+ T cells from PBMCs. The sample's subset: CD45RA+ positively selected. The chain uses TRBV28 and TRBJ2-1, with 9 bases lining up with TRBD2. The CDR3 sequence is CASSLYGGRGNEQFF. In DNA, the CDR3 is TGTGCCAGCAGTTTATATGGCGGGAGGGGGAATGAGCAGTTCTTC.